This T cell receptor (beta chain) was captured in a study of T-cell reconstitution after alpha-beta-depleted transplantation in children. The authors prepared the TCRbeta library with unique molecular identifiers. One entry per CDR3 protein, called by TCRdb with MiXCR from the PCR reads. The table has more than 400,000 distinct CDR3 sequences, about an eighth seen once; the top ten hold 14%. This sequence originates from a female patient aged 2-10 years who had a stem cell transplant for aplastic anemia, so the T cells may come from the graft donor. Sequences were derived from PBMCs, mostly from graft donor cells, sampled 180 days after TCRalphabeta/CD19-depleted stem cell transplant.

CDR3 coding DNA: TGTGCCAGCGGACAGGGGAGTGCTCAGCCCCAGCATTTT. It yields the protein CASGQGSAQPQHF. The chain joins TRBV25-1 to TRBJ1-5; 9 nucleotides agree with TRBD1. Germline assignment: CDR1 MGHDK and CDR2 SYGVNS. CDR3 length: 13 residues. Trimming removed 8 bases from V and 6 bases from J; junction bases left unmatched: 5.